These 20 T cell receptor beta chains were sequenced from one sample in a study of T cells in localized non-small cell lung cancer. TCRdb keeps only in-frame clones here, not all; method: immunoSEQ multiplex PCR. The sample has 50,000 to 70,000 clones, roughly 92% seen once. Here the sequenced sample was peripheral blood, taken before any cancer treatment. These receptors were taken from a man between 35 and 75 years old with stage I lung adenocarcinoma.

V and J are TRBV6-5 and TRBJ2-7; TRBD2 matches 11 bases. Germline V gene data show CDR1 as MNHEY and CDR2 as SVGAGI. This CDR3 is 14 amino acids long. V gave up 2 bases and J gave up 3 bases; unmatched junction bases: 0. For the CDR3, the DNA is TGTGCCAGCAGTTACGGGACTAGCGGCTACGAGCAGTACTTC. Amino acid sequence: CASSYGTSGYEQYF.

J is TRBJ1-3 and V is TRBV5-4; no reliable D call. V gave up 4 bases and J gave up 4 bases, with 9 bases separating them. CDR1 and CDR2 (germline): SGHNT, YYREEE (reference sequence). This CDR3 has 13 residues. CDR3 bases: TGTGCCAGCAGCCCGTCACAGGGAAACACCATATATTTT. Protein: CASSPSQGNTIYF.

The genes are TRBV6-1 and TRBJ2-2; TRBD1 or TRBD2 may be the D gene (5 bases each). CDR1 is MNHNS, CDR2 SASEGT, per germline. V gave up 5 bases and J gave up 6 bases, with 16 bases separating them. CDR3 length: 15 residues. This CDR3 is CASSPGAHVPGELFF. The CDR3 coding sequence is TGTGCCAGCAGTCCCGGGGCCCATGTCCCCGGGGAGCTGTTTTTT.

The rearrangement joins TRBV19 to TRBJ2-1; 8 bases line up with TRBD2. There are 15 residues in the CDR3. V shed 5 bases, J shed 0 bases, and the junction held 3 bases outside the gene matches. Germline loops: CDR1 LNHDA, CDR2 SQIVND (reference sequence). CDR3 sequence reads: CASSRSGGSYNEQFF. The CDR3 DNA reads TGTGCCAGTAGTCGAAGCGGGGGCTCCTACAATGAGCAGTTCTTC.

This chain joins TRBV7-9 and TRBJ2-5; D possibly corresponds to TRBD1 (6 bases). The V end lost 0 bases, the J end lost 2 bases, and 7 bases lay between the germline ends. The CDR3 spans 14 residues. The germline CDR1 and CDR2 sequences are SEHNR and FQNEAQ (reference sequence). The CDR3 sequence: CASSLAGAQETQYF. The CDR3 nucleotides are TGTGCCAGCAGCTTAGCGGGGGCACAAGAGACCCAGTACTTC.

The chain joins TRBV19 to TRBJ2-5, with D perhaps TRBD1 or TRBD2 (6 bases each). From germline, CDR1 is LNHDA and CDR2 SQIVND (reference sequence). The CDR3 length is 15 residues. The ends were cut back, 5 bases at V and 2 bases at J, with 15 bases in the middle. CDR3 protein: CASSVRGGGQETQYF. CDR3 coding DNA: TGTGCCAGTAGTGTACGCGGAGGGGGGCAAGAGACCCAGTACTTC.

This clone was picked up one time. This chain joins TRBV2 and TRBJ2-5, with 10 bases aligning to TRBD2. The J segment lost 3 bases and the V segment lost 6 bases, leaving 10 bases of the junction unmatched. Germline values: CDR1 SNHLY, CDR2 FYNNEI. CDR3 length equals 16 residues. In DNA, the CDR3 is TGTGCCAGCAGGGAGCTAGCGGGAGTCTGGGAAGAGACCCAGTACTTC. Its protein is CASRELAGVWEETQYF.

CDR3 sequence (DNA): TGTGCCAGCAGCTTAAACCAAGAGACCCAGTACTTC. It specifies CASSLNQETQYF. The gene calls are TRBV11-2 and TRBJ2-5; D is ambiguous. The length of the CDR3 is 12 residues. Trimming took off 2 bases at V and 0 bases at J, with 1 base between the two ends. The germline V gene encodes CDR1 SGHAT and CDR2 FQNNGV.

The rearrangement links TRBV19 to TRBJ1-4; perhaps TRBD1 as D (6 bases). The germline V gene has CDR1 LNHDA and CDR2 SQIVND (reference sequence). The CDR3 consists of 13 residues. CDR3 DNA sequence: TGTGCGGGGTCGACAGGCCTGAATGAAAAACTGTTTTTT. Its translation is CAGSTGLNEKLFF.

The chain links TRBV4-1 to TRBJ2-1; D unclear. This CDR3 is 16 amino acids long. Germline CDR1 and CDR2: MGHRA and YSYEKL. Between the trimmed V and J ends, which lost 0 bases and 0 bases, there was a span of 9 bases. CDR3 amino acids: CASSQESGVSYNEQFF. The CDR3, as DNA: TGCGCCAGCAGCCAAGAATCGGGCGTCTCCTACAATGAGCAGTTCTTC.

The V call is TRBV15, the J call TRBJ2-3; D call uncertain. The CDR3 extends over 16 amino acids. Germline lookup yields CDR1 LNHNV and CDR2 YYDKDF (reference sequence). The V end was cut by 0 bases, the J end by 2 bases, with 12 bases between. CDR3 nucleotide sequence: TGTGCCACCAGCAGAGATATGTTTGCTGCCACAGATACGCAGTATTTT. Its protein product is CATSRDMFAATDTQYF.

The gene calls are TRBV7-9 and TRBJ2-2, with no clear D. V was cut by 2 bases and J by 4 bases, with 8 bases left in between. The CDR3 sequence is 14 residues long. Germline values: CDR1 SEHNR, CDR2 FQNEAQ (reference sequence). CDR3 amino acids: CASSLTQITGELFF. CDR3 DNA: TGTGCCAGCAGCTTAACACAGATCACCGGGGAGCTGTTTTTT.

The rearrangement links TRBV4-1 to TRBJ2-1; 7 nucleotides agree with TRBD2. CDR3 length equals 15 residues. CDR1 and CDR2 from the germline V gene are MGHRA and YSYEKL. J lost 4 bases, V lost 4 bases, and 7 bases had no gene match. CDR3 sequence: CASSPAGRPYNEQFF. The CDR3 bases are TGCGCCAGCAGCCCCGCCGGGAGGCCATACAATGAGCAGTTCTTC.

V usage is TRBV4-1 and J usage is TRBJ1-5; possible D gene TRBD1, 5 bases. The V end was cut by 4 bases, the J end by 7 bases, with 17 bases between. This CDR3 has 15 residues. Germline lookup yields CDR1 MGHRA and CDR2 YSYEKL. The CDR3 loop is CASSRDEILEQPQHF. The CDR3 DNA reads TGCGCCAGCAGCCGGGACGAAATACTCGAACAGCCCCAGCATTTT.

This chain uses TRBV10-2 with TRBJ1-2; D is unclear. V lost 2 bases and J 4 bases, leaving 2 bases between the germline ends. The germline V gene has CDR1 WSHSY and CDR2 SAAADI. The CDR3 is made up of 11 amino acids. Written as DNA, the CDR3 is TGCGCCAGCAGTGAGGGCTATGGCTACACCTTC. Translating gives CASSEGYGYTF.

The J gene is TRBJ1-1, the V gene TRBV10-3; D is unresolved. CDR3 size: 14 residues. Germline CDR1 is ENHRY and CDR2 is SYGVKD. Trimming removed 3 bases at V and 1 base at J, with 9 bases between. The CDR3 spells CAISDKGANTEAFF. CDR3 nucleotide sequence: TGTGCCATCAGTGATAAGGGCGCGAACACTGAAGCTTTCTTT.

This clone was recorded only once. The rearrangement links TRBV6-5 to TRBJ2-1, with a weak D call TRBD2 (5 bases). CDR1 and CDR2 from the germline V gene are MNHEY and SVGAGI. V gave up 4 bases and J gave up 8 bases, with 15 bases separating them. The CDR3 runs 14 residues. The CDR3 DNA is TGTGCCAGCAGTTCCGGGTCATCCGGGGATGAGCAGTTCTTC. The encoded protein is CASSSGSSGDEQFF.

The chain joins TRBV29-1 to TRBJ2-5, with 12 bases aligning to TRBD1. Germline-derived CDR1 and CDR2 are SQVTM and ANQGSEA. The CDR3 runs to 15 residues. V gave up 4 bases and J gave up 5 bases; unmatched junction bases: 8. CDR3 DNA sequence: TGCAGCGTTGCCGCCGGGACAGGGGGCCGGGAGACCCAGTACTTC. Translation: CSVAAGTGGRETQYF.

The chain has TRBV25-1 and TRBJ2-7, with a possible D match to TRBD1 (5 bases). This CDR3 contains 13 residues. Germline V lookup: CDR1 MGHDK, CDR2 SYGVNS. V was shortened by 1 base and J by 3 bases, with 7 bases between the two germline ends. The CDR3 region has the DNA TGTGCCAGCAGTGAATGGGGCGGCTACGAGCAGTACTTC. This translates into CASSEWGGYEQYF.

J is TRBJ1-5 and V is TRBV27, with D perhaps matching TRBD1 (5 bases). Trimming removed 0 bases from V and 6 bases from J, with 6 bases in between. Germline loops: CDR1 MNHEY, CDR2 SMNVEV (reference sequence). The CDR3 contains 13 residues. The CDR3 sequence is CASSLSGGQPQHF. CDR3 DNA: TGTGCCAGCAGTTTATCTGGGGGTCAGCCCCAGCATTTT.